These T cell receptor beta chains were read from a single sample in a study of CD8+ T cells in alopecia areata. Data came from immunoSEQ multiplex PCR; TCRdb stores just in-frame clones and leaves some out. The sample lists over 3,500 clones; over 55% were seen once. The sequenced sample was skin, obtained at approximately week 37, from a patient treated with tofacitinib. These TCRs come from a human donor with alopecia areata. Each CDR3 is given with its conserved first and last residue.

>TRBV6-1|TRBJ1-5
CASRRQNSNQPQHF
>TRBV4-1|TRBJ2-1
CASSQETRGYLNEQFF
>TRBV5-1|TRBJ2-5
CASSPSVGAVRETQYF
>TRBV7-8|TRBJ2-7
CASSLARPGEGYEQYF
>TRBV27|TRBJ2-3
CASNVGRETDMQYF
>TRBV7-2|TRBJ2-2
CASSPQGAYTGELFF
>TRBV19|TRBJ2-4
CASSTAGGQNIQYF
>TRBV15|TRBJ2-1
CATSGDRGQGNEQFF
>TRBV30|TRBJ1-2
CAWSAVQGYYGYTF
>TRBV19|TRBJ1-2
CASTHPGEYYGYTF
>TRBV7-2|TRBJ1-2
CASSRSGPYGYTF
>TRBV6-6|TRBJ2-7
CASSYSVGPSGEQYF
>TRBV4-2|TRBJ2-1
CASSRNLAGTLGNEQFF
>TRBV29-1|TRBJ2-7
CSVALGDSEQYF
>TRBV14|TRBJ1-1
CASSPLRPGAGGTEAFF
>TRBV4-3|TRBJ2-1
CASSPGGNEQFF
>TRBV6-1|TRBJ1-4
CASSTTRTSEKLFF
>TRBV6-5|TRBJ1-4
CASSYRTGGAEKLFF
>TRBV5-5|TRBJ1-5
CASSLASGADQPQHF
>TRBV5-4|TRBJ1-2
CASLVGIPGKTYGYTF
>TRBV6-6|TRBJ1-1
CASSYKGAPTEAFF
>TRBV6-1|TRBJ2-3
CASTQGWESDTQYF
>TRBV28|TRBJ2-4
CASSFVTSGGSLAKNIQYF
>TRBV7-9|TRBJ2-7
CASSLARSYEQYF
>TRBV4-1|TRBJ1-5
CASSQVRNQPQHF
>TRBV18|NA
CASSTGGGPYEQYF
>TRBV28|TRBJ2-7
CASSRTSAGRALYEQYF
>TRBV19|TRBJ2-1
CATSTGNEQFF
>TRBV14|TRBJ2-1
CASSPKTSPGQFF
>TRBV29-1|TRBJ2-5
CSVVPSGRKETQYF
>TRBV7-9|TRBJ2-7
CASSLAPGVFIYEQYF
>TRBV12-2|TRBJ1-4
CAITKQGLLGEKLFF
>TRBV2|TRBJ2-7
CASQDRDSYEQYF
>TRBV9|TRBJ2-1
CASGPIAGGLGNEQFF
>TRBV2|TRBJ2-7
CASSDEGVESYEQYF
>TRBV7-3|TRBJ1-1
CASSLKGHTEAFF
>TRBV14|TRBJ2-2
CASSLGLAGGPRRELFF
>TRBV15|TRBJ1-2
CATSNPGPYGYTF
>TRBV7-8|TRBJ1-3
CASSGNRGGNTIYF
>TRBV7-8|TRBJ1-1
CASSSLQGGWGEAFF
>TRBV14|TRBJ2-3
CASSLRLGSTDTQYF
>TRBV2|TRBJ2-7
CASRPGGNEQYF
>TRBV29-1|TRBJ2-3
CSATGGRGSTDTQYF
>TRBV4-2|TRBJ2-1
CASSFETPTYNEQFF
>TRBV5-1|TRBJ2-1
CASSLRRAEYNEQFF
>TRBV5-1|TRBJ1-3
CASSGGGSGNTIYF
>TRBV16|TRBJ1-5
CASSQSRGVDQPQHF
>TRBV19|TRBJ2-2
CASSTGAGRTGELFF
>TRBV5-8|TRBJ1-3
CASSIGQGASGNTIYF
>TRBV5-1|TRBJ1-3
CASSLGEFRASGRTGNTIYF
>TRBV15|TRBJ2-5
CATSRGGRDETQYF
>TRBV2|TRBJ1-6
CASSAGFNSPLHF
>TRBV4-2|TRBJ1-3
CASSQDLHTIYF